The rows below give T cell receptor beta chains drawn from one sample of a study of neoadjuvant anti-PD-1 for oral cavity cancer. Using immunoSEQ multiplex PCR, the repertoire was profiled, and TCRdb retains in-frame clones only, with some absent. The table lists about 15,000 clones, 35% to 50% of them singletons. The material sequenced was tumor tissue, taken after nivolumab (anti-PD-1) treatment. These receptors were collected from a person aged 40 to 85 with oral cavity squamous cell carcinoma. Each CDR3 is given with its conserved first and last residue. Each record gives: V gene, J gene, clone size, D gene, CDR3 protein, CDR3 DNA. The D gene is left open where the match is weak. Rows may omit the clone size; those that give it use once, few, many or a size class.

TRBV28	TRBJ1-2	-	-	CASSLIRGPHGFTYGYTF	TGTGCCAGCAGTTTAATAAGGGGACCGCACGGATTTACCTATGGCTACACCTTC
TRBV5-1	TRBJ2-1	-	-	CASSLNGVEQFF	TGCGCCAGCAGCTTGAATGGGGTTGAGCAGTTCTTC
TRBV19	TRBJ1-2	-	TRBD1	CASTRDRAKDGYGYTF	TGTGCCAGTACCCGGGACAGGGCTAAGGACGGCTATGGCTACACCTTC
TRBV6-5	TRBJ2-7	-	-	CASSPSRYEQYF	TGTGCCAGCAGCCCCAGCCGCTACGAGCAGTACTTC
TRBV2	TRBJ2-5	few	-	CASKEGLETQYF	TGTGCCAGCAAGGAAGGGTTGGAGACCCAGTACTTC
TRBV9	TRBJ1-3	few	-	CASSVSTGTIYF	TGTGCCAGCAGCGTATCGACGGGAACCATATATTTT
TRBV6-1	TRBJ1-1	-	-	CASSEGTLSAFF	TGTGCCAGCAGTGAGGGGACCTTAAGCGCTTTCTTT
TRBV10-1	TRBJ2-3	-	TRBD1	CASSEGQGDADTQYF	TGCGCCAGCAGTGAGGGACAGGGGGACGCAGATACGCAGTATTTT
TRBV19	TRBJ2-3	few	TRBD1	CASSINPPTGGGTDTQYF	TGTGCCAGTAGTATTAACCCCCCGACAGGGGGAGGCACAGATACGCAGTATTTT
TRBV11-3	TRBJ2-1	few	-	CASSLSGPTSNEQFF	TGTGCCAGCAGCTTAAGTGGGCCAACCTCCAATGAGCAGTTCTTC
TRBV7-2	TRBJ2-3	-	-	CASSSRAGNTGDTQYF	TGTGCCAGCAGCTCCCGGGCGGGAAACACTGGGGATACGCAGTATTTT
TRBV11-3	TRBJ2-2	-	-	CASSSHPNTGELFF	TGTGCCAGCAGCTCCCATCCGAACACCGGGGAGCTGTTTTTT